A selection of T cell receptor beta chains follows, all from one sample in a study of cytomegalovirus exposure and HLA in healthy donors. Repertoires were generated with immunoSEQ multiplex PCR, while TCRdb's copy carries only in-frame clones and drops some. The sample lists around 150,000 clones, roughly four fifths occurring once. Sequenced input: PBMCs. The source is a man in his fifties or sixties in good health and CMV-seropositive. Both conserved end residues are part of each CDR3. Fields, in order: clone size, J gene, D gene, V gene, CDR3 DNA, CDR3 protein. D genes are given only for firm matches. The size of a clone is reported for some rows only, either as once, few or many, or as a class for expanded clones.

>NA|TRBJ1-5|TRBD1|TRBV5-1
TGCGCCAGCAGCTTGGAAATCAGGGGGCTGGGACAGCCCCAGCATTTT
CASSLEIRGLGQPQHF
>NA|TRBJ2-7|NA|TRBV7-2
TGTGCCAGCAGCTTAGGGGGGGGCGGCCACTACGAGCAGTACTTC
CASSLGGGGHYEQYF
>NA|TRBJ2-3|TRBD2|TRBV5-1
TGCGCCAGCAGCCCGATCGGGCGGGAGGGCCCCCGCACAGATACGCAGTATTTT
CASSPIGREGPRTDTQYF
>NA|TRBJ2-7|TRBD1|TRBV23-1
TGCGCCAGCAGTCAAAAGGGACAGGGTATCCCCTACGAGCAGTACTTC
CASSQKGQGIPYEQYF
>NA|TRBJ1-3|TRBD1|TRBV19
TGTGCCAGTCGCCGGGACAGGGGTGGAAACACCATATATTTT
CASRRDRGGNTIYF
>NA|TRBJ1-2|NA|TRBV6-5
TGTGCCAGCAGTTACGGTACAGACAACTATGGCTACACCTTC
CASSYGTDNYGYTF
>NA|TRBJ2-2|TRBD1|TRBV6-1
TGTGCCAGCATCAGGACAGGGGTCACCGGGGAGCTGTTTTTT
CASIRTGVTGELFF
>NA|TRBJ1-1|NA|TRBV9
TGTGCCAGCAGCGTCGACAGGAACACTGAAGCTTTCTTT
CASSVDRNTEAFF
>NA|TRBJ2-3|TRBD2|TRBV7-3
TGTGCCAGCAGCTTAGGGGCCGGGACTAGCGGGGGGGTTTCAGATACGCAGTATTTT
CASSLGAGTSGGVSDTQYF
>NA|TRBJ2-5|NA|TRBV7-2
TGTGCCAGCAGCTTACCTCCGGAGACCCAGTACTTC
CASSLPPETQYF
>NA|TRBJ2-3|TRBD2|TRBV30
TGTGCCTGGAGCGGTGGTAGCGGGGTGAGCACAGATACGCAGTATTTT
CAWSGGSGVSTDTQYF
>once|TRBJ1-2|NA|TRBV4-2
TGTGCCAGCAGCCAATCCACCCAGGGAAGTGGCTACACCTTC
CASSQSTQGSGYTF
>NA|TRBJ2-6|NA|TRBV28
TGTGCCACCACCCGGATGCAGACAGGCCTCTCTGGGGCCAACGGCCTGACTTTC
CATTRMQTGLSGANGLTF
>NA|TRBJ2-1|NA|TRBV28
TGTGCCAGCAGTAACACAGGGAATGAGCAGTTCTTC
CASSNTGNEQFF
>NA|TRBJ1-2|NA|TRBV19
TGTGCCACCCTCGGGAATGGCTACACCTTC
CATLGNGYTF